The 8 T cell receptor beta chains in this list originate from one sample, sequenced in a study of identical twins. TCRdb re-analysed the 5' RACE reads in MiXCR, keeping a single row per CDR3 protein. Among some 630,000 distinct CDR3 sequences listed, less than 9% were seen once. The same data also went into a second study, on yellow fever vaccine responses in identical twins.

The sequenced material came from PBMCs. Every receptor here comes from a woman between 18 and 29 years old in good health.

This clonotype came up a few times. CDR3 sequence (DNA): TGTGCCAGCAGGCCGGGACTCACTGAAGCTTTCTTT. This codes for CASRPGLTEAFF. The chain has TRBV2 and TRBJ1-1; tentatively, D is TRBD1 (5 bases). Germline CDR1 and CDR2: SNHLY and FYNNEI. Trimming took 6 bases from V and 4 from J, leaving 9 bases between them. This CDR3 region has 12 residues.

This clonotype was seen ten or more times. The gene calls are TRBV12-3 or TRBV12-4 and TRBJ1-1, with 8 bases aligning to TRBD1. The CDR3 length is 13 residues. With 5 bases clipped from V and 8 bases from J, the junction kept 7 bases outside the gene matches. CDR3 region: CASSPDRELEAFF. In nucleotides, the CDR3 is TGTGCCAGCAGTCCGGACAGGGAATTGGAAGCTTTCTTT.

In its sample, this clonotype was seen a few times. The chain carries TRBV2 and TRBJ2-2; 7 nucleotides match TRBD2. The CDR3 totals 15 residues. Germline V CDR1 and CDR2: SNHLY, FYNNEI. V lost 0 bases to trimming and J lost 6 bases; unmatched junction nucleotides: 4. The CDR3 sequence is CASSEAGGSAGELFF. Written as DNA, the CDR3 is TGTGCCAGCAGTGAAGCGGGAGGGTCGGCCGGGGAGCTGTTTTTT.

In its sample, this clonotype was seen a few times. CDR3 DNA: TGTGCTAGTGGTTCCTACAGGGTTTGGGCTAATGAAAAACTGTTTTTT. Translation: CASGSYRVWANEKLFF. This chain uses TRBV12-5 with TRBJ1-4, with D perhaps TRBD1 (6 bases). From germline, CDR1 is LGHNT and CDR2 FRNRAP. There are 16 residues in the CDR3. V lost 4 bases, J lost 3 bases, and 15 bases lay in between.

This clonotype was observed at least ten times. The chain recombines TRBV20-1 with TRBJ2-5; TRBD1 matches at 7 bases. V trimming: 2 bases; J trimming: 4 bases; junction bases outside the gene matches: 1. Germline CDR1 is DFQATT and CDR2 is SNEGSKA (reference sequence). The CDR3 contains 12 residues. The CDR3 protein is CSARNRGETQYF. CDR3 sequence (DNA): TGCAGTGCTAGAAACAGGGGAGAGACCCAGTACTTC.

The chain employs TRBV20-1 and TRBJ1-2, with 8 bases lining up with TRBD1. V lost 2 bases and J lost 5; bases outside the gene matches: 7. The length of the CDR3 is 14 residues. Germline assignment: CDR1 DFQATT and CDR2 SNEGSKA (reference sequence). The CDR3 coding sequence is TGCAGTGCTAGAAAAGCAGGGGGCCTGTATGGCTACACCTTC. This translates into CSARKAGGLYGYTF.

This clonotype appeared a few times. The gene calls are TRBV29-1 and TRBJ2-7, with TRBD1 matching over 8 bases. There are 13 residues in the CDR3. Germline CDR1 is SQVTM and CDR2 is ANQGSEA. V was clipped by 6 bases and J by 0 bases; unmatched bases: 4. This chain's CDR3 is CSVVTGDSYEQYV. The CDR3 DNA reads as TGCAGCGTAGTGACAGGGGACTCCTACGAGCAGTACGTC.

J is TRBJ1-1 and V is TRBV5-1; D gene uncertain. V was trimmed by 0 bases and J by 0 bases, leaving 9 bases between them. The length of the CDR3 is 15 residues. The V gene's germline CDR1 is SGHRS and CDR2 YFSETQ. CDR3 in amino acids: CASSLEAAVNTEAFF. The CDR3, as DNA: TGCGCCAGCAGCTTGGAAGCAGCCGTGAACACTGAAGCTTTCTTT. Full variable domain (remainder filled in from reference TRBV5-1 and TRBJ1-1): KAGVTQTPRYLIKTRGQQVTLSCSPISGHRSVSWYQQTPGQGLQFLFEYFSETQRNKGNFPGRFSGRQFSNSRSEMNVSTLELGDSALYLCASSLEAAVNTEAFFGQGTRLTVV.